The entry below gives a single TCR beta chain sequence along with its context. Assay used: immunoSEQ multiplex PCR; TCRdb lists only in-frame clones, some missing. The profile covers thousands of clones, with about 81% appearing a single time and around 5.6% taken by the ten largest. This specimen belongs to a study of immune evolution from preneoplasia to lung adenocarcinoma. Germline V gives CDR1 KGHSH, CDR2 LQKENI. The CDR3 runs to 14 residues. The V end was cut by 2 bases, the J end by 0 bases, with 5 bases between. The sequence came from a person aged 50-59 years with lung adenocarcinoma. Sequencing input: FFPE invasive lung adenocarcinoma tissue. The rearrangement joins TRBV18 to TRBJ2-4, with D hard to call. Written as DNA, the CDR3 is TGTGCCAGCTCACCAGGAGTAGCCAAAAACATTCAGTACTTC. Translated: CASSPGVAKNIQYF.